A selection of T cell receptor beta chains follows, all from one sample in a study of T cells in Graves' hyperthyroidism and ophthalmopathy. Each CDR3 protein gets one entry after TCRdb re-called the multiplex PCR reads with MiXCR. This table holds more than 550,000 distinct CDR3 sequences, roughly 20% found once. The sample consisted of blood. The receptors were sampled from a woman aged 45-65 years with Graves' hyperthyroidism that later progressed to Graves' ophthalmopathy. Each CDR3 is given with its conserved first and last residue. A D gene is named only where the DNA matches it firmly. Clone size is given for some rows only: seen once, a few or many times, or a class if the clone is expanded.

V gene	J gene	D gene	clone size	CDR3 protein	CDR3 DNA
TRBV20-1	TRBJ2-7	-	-	CSAGRPSYEQYF	TGCAGTGCAGGACGTCCATCCTACGAGCAGTACTTC
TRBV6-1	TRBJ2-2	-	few	CASSAMTGNTGELFF	TGTGCCAGCAGTGCTATGACAGGGAACACCGGGGAGCTGTTTTTT
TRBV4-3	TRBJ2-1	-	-	CASSQDRKLAFNEQFF	TGCGCCAGCAGCCAAGACCGAAAACTAGCTTTCAATGAGCAGTTCTTC
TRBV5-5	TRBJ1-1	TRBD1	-	CASSLHTGVRNTEAFF	TGTGCCAGCAGCTTGCATACAGGGGTTAGGAACACTGAAGCTTTCTTT
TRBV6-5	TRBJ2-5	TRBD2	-	CASSYGTSLPIQETQYF	TGTGCCAGCAGTTACGGGACTAGCCTACCCATTCAAGAGACCCAGTACTTC
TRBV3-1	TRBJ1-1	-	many	CASSQIPDTEAFF	TGTGCCAGCAGCCAAATACCCGACACTGAAGCTTTCTTT
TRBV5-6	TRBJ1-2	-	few	CASSPRGSYGYTF	TGTGCCAGCAGCCCAAGGGGATCCTATGGCTACACCTTC
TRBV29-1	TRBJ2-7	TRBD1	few	CSVNGQGGDEQYF	TGCAGCGTGAACGGACAGGGGGGAGACGAGCAGTACTTC
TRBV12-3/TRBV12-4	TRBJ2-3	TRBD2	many	CASSLFLAGGTDTQYF	TGTGCCAGCAGTTTGTTTCTAGCGGGGGGGACAGATACGCAGTATTTT
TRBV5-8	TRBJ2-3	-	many	CASSDFTDTQYF	TGTGCCAGCAGCGACTTCACAGATACGCAGTATTTT
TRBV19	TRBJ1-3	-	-	CASIQKYSGNTIYF	TGTGCCAGTATCCAGAAGTACTCTGGAAACACCATATATTTT
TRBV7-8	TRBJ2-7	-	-	CASSPVNYEQYF	TGTGCCAGCAGCCCGGTGAACTACGAGCAGTACTTC
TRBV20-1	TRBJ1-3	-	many	CSGTVSSGNTIYF	TGCAGTGGCACAGTAAGCTCTGGAAACACCATATATTTT
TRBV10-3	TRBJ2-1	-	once	CAISETSERNEQFF	TGTGCCATCAGTGAAACGAGTGAGCGTAATGAGCAGTTCTTC
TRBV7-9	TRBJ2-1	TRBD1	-	CASSLEDRGINEQFF	TGTGCCAGCAGCTTAGAGGACAGGGGGATCAATGAGCAGTTCTTC
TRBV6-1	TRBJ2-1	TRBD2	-	CASSNAGTSFNEQFF	TGTGCCAGCAGTAACGCCGGGACTAGTTTCAATGAGCAGTTCTTC
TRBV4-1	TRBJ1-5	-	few	CASSQENRVSGQPQHF	TGCGCCAGCAGCCAAGAGAACCGGGTGTCCGGTCAGCCCCAGCATTTT
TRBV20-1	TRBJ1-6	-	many	CSARPPGNNSPLHF	TGCAGTGCTAGACCCCCAGGGAACAATTCACCCCTCCACTTT
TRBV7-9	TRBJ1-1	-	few	CASSLVTGYTEAFF	TGTGCCAGCAGCTTAGTTACAGGGTACACTGAAGCTTTCTTT
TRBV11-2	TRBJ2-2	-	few	CASSFMGTGELFF	TGTGCCAGCAGCTTTATGGGAACCGGGGAGCTGTTTTTT
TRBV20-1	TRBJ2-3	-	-	CSASPITDTQYF	TGCAGTGCTTCTCCCATTACAGATACGCAGTATTTT
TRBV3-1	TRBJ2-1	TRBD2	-	CASSPGTSGGYNEQFF	TGTGCCAGCAGCCCTGGGACTAGCGGGGGGTACAATGAGCAGTTCTTC
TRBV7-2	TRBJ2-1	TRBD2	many	CASSLTSGLAGGQHEQFF	TGTGCCAGCAGCTTAACTTCGGGACTAGCGGGGGGGCAACATGAGCAGTTCTTC
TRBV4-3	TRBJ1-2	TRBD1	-	CASSQADRGYGYTF	TGCGCCAGCAGCCAGGCGGACAGGGGTTATGGCTACACCTTC
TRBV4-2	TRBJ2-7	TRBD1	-	CASSHPTGGSSYEQYF	TGTGCCAGCAGCCATCCCACAGGGGGTAGCTCCTACGAGCAGTACTTC
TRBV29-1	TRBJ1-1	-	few	CSAEGQGKTEAFF	TGCAGCGCCGAGGGGCAGGGGAAGACTGAAGCTTTCTTT
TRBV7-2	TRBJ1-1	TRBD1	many	CASSSGTGFRTEAFF	TGTGCCAGCAGCTCCGGGACAGGCTTTAGGACTGAAGCTTTCTTT
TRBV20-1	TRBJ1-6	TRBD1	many	CSARDFRDRGSPLHF	TGCAGTGCTAGAGATTTCCGGGACAGGGGATCACCCCTCCACTTT
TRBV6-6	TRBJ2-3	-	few	CASSYVTGGTDTQYF	TGTGCCAGCAGTTACGTGACAGGCGGCACAGATACGCAGTATTTT
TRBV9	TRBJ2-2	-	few	CASTLEGRNTGELFF	TGTGCCAGCACCCTGGAGGGCAGAAACACCGGGGAGCTGTTTTTT
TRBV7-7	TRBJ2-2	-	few	CASSRRTDNTGELFF	TGTGCTAGCAGCCGAAGGACCGATAACACCGGGGAGCTGTTTTTT
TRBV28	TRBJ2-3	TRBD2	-	CASSSRGEGSTDTQYF	TGTGCCAGCAGTTCCCGGGGGGAGGGTAGCACAGATACGCAGTATTTT
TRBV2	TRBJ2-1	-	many	CASSGYNEQFF	TGTGCCAGCAGTGGATACAATGAGCAGTTCTTC
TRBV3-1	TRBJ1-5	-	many	CASSHFGQPQHF	TGTGCCAGCAGCCATTTCGGTCAGCCCCAGCATTTT
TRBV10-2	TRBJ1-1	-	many	CASSRKSNTEAFF	TGCGCCAGCAGCCGCAAATCGAACACTGAAGCTTTCTTT
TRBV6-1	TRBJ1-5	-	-	CASRATRVVSQPQHF	TGTGCCAGCAGAGCCACACGGGTTGTTTCTCAGCCCCAGCATTTT
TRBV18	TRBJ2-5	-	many	CASSGPAVKETQYF	TGTGCCAGCTCGGGGCCAGCAGTCAAAGAGACCCAGTACTTC
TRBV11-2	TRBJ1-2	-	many	CASSSPPEDSPSNYGYTF	TGTGCCAGCAGCTCCCCCCCCGAGGACAGTCCTTCTAACTATGGCTACACCTTC
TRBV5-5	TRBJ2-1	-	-	CASSLEHSYNEQFF	TGTGCCAGCAGCTTGGAACACAGTTACAATGAGCAGTTCTTC
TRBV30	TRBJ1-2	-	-	CAWSKLQGYNGYTF	TGTGCCTGGAGCAAACTACAGGGTTATAATGGCTACACCTTC
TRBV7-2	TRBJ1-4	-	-	CASSFQQGFNEKLFF	TGTGCCAGCAGCTTCCAACAGGGATTTAATGAAAAACTGTTTTTT
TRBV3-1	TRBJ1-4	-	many	CASSQDIRTVGEKLFF	TGTGCCAGCAGCCAAGATATCCGGACAGTGGGAGAAAAACTGTTTTTT
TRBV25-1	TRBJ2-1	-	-	CASSVRGSYNEQFF	TGTGCCAGCAGTGTTAGGGGTTCCTACAATGAGCAGTTCTTC
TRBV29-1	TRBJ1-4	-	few	CSVSQGDREKLFF	TGCAGCGTTTCACAGGGCGATCGGGAAAAACTGTTTTTT
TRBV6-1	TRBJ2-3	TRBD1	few	CASSGTGDTDTQYF	TGTGCCAGTAGCGGGACAGGGGACACAGATACGCAGTATTTT
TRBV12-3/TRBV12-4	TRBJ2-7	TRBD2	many	CASSSQRGDEQYF	TGTGCCAGCAGTTCCCAACGGGGGGACGAGCAGTACTTC
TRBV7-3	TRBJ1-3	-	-	CASSIGLGSGNTIYF	TGTGCCAGCAGCATCGGACTGGGCTCTGGAAACACCATATATTTT